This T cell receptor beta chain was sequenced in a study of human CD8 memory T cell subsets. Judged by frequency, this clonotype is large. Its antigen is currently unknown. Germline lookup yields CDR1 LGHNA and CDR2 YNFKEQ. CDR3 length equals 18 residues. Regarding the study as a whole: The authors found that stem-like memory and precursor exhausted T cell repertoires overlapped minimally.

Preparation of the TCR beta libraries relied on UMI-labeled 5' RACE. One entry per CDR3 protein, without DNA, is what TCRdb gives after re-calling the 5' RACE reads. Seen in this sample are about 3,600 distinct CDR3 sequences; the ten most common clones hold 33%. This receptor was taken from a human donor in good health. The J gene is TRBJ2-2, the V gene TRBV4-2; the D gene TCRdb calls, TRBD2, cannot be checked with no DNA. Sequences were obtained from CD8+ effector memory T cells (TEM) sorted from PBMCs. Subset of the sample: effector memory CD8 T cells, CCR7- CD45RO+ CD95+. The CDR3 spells CASSPQTSGKENTGELFF.